These T cell receptor beta chains were read from a single sample in a study of cytomegalovirus exposure and HLA in healthy donors. This table comes from immunoSEQ multiplex PCR, and its TCRdb copy is limited to in-frame clones, with some not included. The data show over 150,000 clones, approximately 80% seen once. Sample: PBMCs. The source of these receptors is a woman in her fifties or sixties in good health and CMV-seronegative. Both conserved end residues are part of each CDR3. The order of the fields is D gene, J gene, V gene, clone size, CDR3 length, CDR3 DNA, CDR3 protein. A D gene is named only where the DNA matches it firmly. Rows give clone size only sometimes, using once, few, many, or a class for an expanded clone.

d_call: TRBD1; j_call: TRBJ1-2; v_call: TRBV7-2; clone_size: NA; cdr3_length: 14; cdr3_nt: TGTGCCAGCAGCCGTAAACAGGGGGCGGATGGCTACACCTTC; cdr3_aa: CASSRKQGADGYTF
d_call: TRBD1; j_call: TRBJ1-4; v_call: TRBV27; clone_size: NA; cdr3_length: 15; cdr3_nt: TGTGCCAGCAGGGGACAGGAATCAACTAATGAAAAACTGTTTTTT; cdr3_aa: CASRGQESTNEKLFF
d_call: NA; j_call: TRBJ2-7; v_call: TRBV5-1; clone_size: NA; cdr3_length: 15; cdr3_nt: TGCGCCAGCAGCTCGGAGGGGGCCACAGGGTCCGAGCAGTACTTC; cdr3_aa: CASSSEGATGSEQYF
d_call: NA; j_call: TRBJ1-5; v_call: TRBV4-3; clone_size: few; cdr3_length: 15; cdr3_nt: TGCGCCAGCAGCCAAGAATGGAGGTACAATCAGCCCCAGCATTTT; cdr3_aa: CASSQEWRYNQPQHF
d_call: TRBD2; j_call: TRBJ2-1; v_call: TRBV29-1; clone_size: few; cdr3_length: 12; cdr3_nt: TGCAGCCTCCTAGCGGGGGGCAATGAGCAGTTCTTC; cdr3_aa: CSLLAGGNEQFF
d_call: NA; j_call: TRBJ1-1; v_call: TRBV7-2; clone_size: few; cdr3_length: 15; cdr3_nt: TGTGCCAGCAGCTTAGATAGTCAGGGTAACTCTGAAGCTTTCTTT; cdr3_aa: CASSLDSQGNSEAFF
d_call: NA; j_call: TRBJ2-7; v_call: TRBV7-9; clone_size: NA; cdr3_length: 15; cdr3_nt: TGTGCCAGCAGCTTAGCGGAGGGCCAGGAGTACGAGCAGTACTTC; cdr3_aa: CASSLAEGQEYEQYF
d_call: TRBD1; j_call: TRBJ1-5; v_call: TRBV19; clone_size: once; cdr3_length: 12; cdr3_nt: TGTGCCGCCCGGGACAGGGGTCAGCCCCAGCATTTT; cdr3_aa: CAARDRGQPQHF
d_call: TRBD1; j_call: TRBJ1-1; v_call: TRBV19; clone_size: NA; cdr3_length: 15; cdr3_nt: TGTGCCAGTAGTATAGGGTCAGGGGGGACCACTGAAGCTTTCTTT; cdr3_aa: CASSIGSGGTTEAFF
d_call: NA; j_call: TRBJ2-1; v_call: TRBV28; clone_size: once; cdr3_length: 15; cdr3_nt: TGTGCCAGCAGTTTATTGAGGAGCTCCTACAATGAGCAGTTCTTC; cdr3_aa: CASSLLRSSYNEQFF
d_call: NA; j_call: TRBJ1-1; v_call: TRBV19; clone_size: NA; cdr3_length: 13; cdr3_nt: TGTGCCAGTAAAGTACAGATGAACACTGAAGCTTTCTTT; cdr3_aa: CASKVQMNTEAFF
d_call: NA; j_call: TRBJ1-3; v_call: TRBV29-1; clone_size: NA; cdr3_length: 16; cdr3_nt: TGCAGCGTTGAAGTATTGGACTATAGATCCGGAAACACCATATATTTT; cdr3_aa: CSVEVLDYRSGNTIYF
d_call: NA; j_call: TRBJ2-7; v_call: TRBV18; clone_size: NA; cdr3_length: 12; cdr3_nt: TGTGCCAGCTCACCACCAACAGGGCCGCCCAAATTC; cdr3_aa: CASSPPTGPPKF
d_call: NA; j_call: TRBJ1-1; v_call: TRBV4-3; clone_size: NA; cdr3_length: 13; cdr3_nt: TGCGCCAGCAGCCAAGATAAGAACACTGAAGCTTTCTTT; cdr3_aa: CASSQDKNTEAFF
d_call: NA; j_call: TRBJ2-7; v_call: TRBV19; clone_size: NA; cdr3_length: 14; cdr3_nt: TGTGCCAGTAGTTACCGGGGTCCTACCTACGAGCAGTACTTC; cdr3_aa: CASSYRGPTYEQYF
d_call: TRBD2; j_call: TRBJ2-1; v_call: TRBV6-1; clone_size: NA; cdr3_length: 14; cdr3_nt: TGTGCCAGCATTAGACTAGCGCCTTACAATGAGCAGTTCTTC; cdr3_aa: CASIRLAPYNEQFF
d_call: TRBD2; j_call: TRBJ2-7; v_call: TRBV7-9; clone_size: NA; cdr3_length: 13; cdr3_nt: TGTGCCAGCAGCTATGGGGGGGCCTACGAGCAGTACTTC; cdr3_aa: CASSYGGAYEQYF
d_call: TRBD2; j_call: TRBJ2-7; v_call: TRBV4-3; clone_size: NA; cdr3_length: 15; cdr3_nt: TGCGCCAGCAGCCTCGGTAGCGGGGACTCCTACGAGCAGTACTTC; cdr3_aa: CASSLGSGDSYEQYF
d_call: NA; j_call: TRBJ1-6; v_call: TRBV18; clone_size: NA; cdr3_length: 18; cdr3_nt: TGTGCCAGCTCACCACTCAGGGAAATGGGGTCCTATAATTCACCCCTCCACTTT; cdr3_aa: CASSPLREMGSYNSPLHF
d_call: NA; j_call: TRBJ1-2; v_call: TRBV6-5; clone_size: few; cdr3_length: 12; cdr3_nt: TGTGCCAGTCTAGGACAGTTCGGTGGCTACACCTTC; cdr3_aa: CASLGQFGGYTF
d_call: NA; j_call: TRBJ2-7; v_call: TRBV6-6; clone_size: NA; cdr3_length: 15; cdr3_nt: TGTGCCAGCAGTTACTCGCTGGGACTCCCTCCCGAGCAGTACTTC; cdr3_aa: CASSYSLGLPPEQYF
d_call: NA; j_call: TRBJ1-3; v_call: TRBV6-5; clone_size: NA; cdr3_length: 16; cdr3_nt: TGTGCCAGCAGTTTAGACGGACATCTCTCTGGAAACACCATATATTTT; cdr3_aa: CASSLDGHLSGNTIYF
d_call: TRBD2; j_call: TRBJ2-1; v_call: TRBV19; clone_size: NA; cdr3_length: 16; cdr3_nt: TGTGCCAGTAGTAGATTAGCGGGAGGTTCCTACAATGAGCAGTTCTTC; cdr3_aa: CASSRLAGGSYNEQFF
d_call: NA; j_call: TRBJ1-3; v_call: TRBV30; clone_size: NA; cdr3_length: 12; cdr3_nt: TGTGCCTGGAGCCCCCCCCAAAACACCATATATTTT; cdr3_aa: CAWSPPQNTIYF
d_call: TRBD1; j_call: TRBJ1-5; v_call: TRBV27; clone_size: NA; cdr3_length: 19; cdr3_nt: TGTGCCAGCAGCCATTCCCATACTTCGGACAGGGGACTCAATCAGCCCCAGCATTTT; cdr3_aa: CASSHSHTSDRGLNQPQHF
d_call: NA; j_call: TRBJ2-1; v_call: TRBV10-3; clone_size: NA; cdr3_length: 14; cdr3_nt: TGTGCCATCAGTGTAGGTAGCGAGTACAATGAGCAGTTCTTC; cdr3_aa: CAISVGSEYNEQFF
d_call: TRBD2; j_call: TRBJ2-2; v_call: TRBV7-7; clone_size: NA; cdr3_length: 16; cdr3_nt: TGTGCTAGCAGCTCCGGACTAGCGGCGAACACCGGGGAGCTGTTTTTT; cdr3_aa: CASSSGLAANTGELFF
d_call: TRBD1; j_call: TRBJ2-5; v_call: TRBV6-6; clone_size: NA; cdr3_length: 15; cdr3_nt: TGTGCCAGCAGTTACACAGGGGGGCAGGGGGAGACCCAGTACTTC; cdr3_aa: CASSYTGGQGETQYF
d_call: TRBD1; j_call: TRBJ1-5; v_call: TRBV6-1; clone_size: NA; cdr3_length: 15; cdr3_nt: TGTGCCAGCAGTGAATGGGACAGGGGGGATCAGCCCCAGCATTTT; cdr3_aa: CASSEWDRGDQPQHF
d_call: NA; j_call: TRBJ1-5; v_call: TRBV2; clone_size: NA; cdr3_length: 14; cdr3_nt: TGTGCCAGCAGTGGACAGGTTGTCAATCAGCCCCAGCATTTT; cdr3_aa: CASSGQVVNQPQHF
d_call: NA; j_call: TRBJ2-5; v_call: TRBV7-2; clone_size: NA; cdr3_length: 14; cdr3_nt: TGTGCCAGCAGCTCTTCAGGGGAACGGGAGACCCAGTACTTC; cdr3_aa: CASSSSGERETQYF
d_call: NA; j_call: TRBJ2-7; v_call: TRBV10-1; clone_size: NA; cdr3_length: 15; cdr3_nt: TGCGCCAGCAGTGATCGATTAGACATTCCCTACGAGCAGTACTTC; cdr3_aa: CASSDRLDIPYEQYF
d_call: NA; j_call: TRBJ1-3; v_call: TRBV6-6; clone_size: NA; cdr3_length: 14; cdr3_nt: TGTGCCAGCAGTTGGACAGTCTCTGGAAACACCATATATTTT; cdr3_aa: CASSWTVSGNTIYF
d_call: TRBD2; j_call: TRBJ2-1; v_call: TRBV29-1; clone_size: NA; cdr3_length: 14; cdr3_nt: TGCAGCTATACCAGCGGGGGGGCCGACAATGAGCAGTTCTTC; cdr3_aa: CSYTSGGADNEQFF
d_call: TRBD1; j_call: TRBJ1-5; v_call: TRBV30; clone_size: NA; cdr3_length: 13; cdr3_nt: TGTGCCTGGAGTGGAGGGGGCCGGCAGCCCCAGCATTTT; cdr3_aa: CAWSGGGRQPQHF
d_call: NA; j_call: TRBJ2-2; v_call: TRBV9; clone_size: NA; cdr3_length: 15; cdr3_nt: TGTGCCAGCAGCTACGGGACAACGAACACCGGGGAGCTGTTTTTT; cdr3_aa: CASSYGTTNTGELFF
d_call: NA; j_call: TRBJ1-1; v_call: TRBV27; clone_size: NA; cdr3_length: 14; cdr3_nt: TGTGCCAGCAGTTTATCGGGAGGGAACACTGAAGCTTTCTTT; cdr3_aa: CASSLSGGNTEAFF
d_call: NA; j_call: TRBJ1-1; v_call: TRBV7-9; clone_size: NA; cdr3_length: 14; cdr3_nt: TGTGCCAGCAGCTTAGCGGGGGGTACCTATGAAGCTTTCTTT; cdr3_aa: CASSLAGGTYEAFF
d_call: TRBD2; j_call: TRBJ2-2; v_call: TRBV6-5; clone_size: once; cdr3_length: 15; cdr3_nt: TGTGCCAGCAGGCCGGGACTAGCGGGAGGAATGGGGCTGTTTTTT; cdr3_aa: CASRPGLAGGMGLFF
d_call: TRBD1; j_call: TRBJ1-2; v_call: TRBV6-5; clone_size: NA; cdr3_length: 15; cdr3_nt: TGTGCCAGCAGTCCTCCAGGGGGTAGGAACTATGGCTACACCTTC; cdr3_aa: CASSPPGGRNYGYTF
d_call: NA; j_call: TRBJ1-5; v_call: TRBV27; clone_size: NA; cdr3_length: 14; cdr3_nt: TGTGCCAGCAGTTGGGCAGGAGGAAATCAGCCCCAGCATTTT; cdr3_aa: CASSWAGGNQPQHF
d_call: NA; j_call: TRBJ1-2; v_call: TRBV6-5; clone_size: NA; cdr3_length: 13; cdr3_nt: TGTGCCAGCAGTTACGACAGAAACTATGGCTACACCTTC; cdr3_aa: CASSYDRNYGYTF
d_call: TRBD1; j_call: TRBJ2-1; v_call: TRBV27; clone_size: NA; cdr3_length: 12; cdr3_nt: TGTGCCAGCAGTTTCGGGACAGTTGAGCAGTTCTTC; cdr3_aa: CASSFGTVEQFF
d_call: NA; j_call: TRBJ1-4; v_call: TRBV18; clone_size: NA; cdr3_length: 19; cdr3_nt: TGTGCCAGCTCACCGGGAGGGTCGGGGGTGCGGCCGAGCGTGGAAAAACTGTTTTTT; cdr3_aa: CASSPGGSGVRPSVEKLFF
d_call: NA; j_call: TRBJ2-5; v_call: TRBV10-1; clone_size: NA; cdr3_length: 14; cdr3_nt: TGCGCCAGCAGTGATGCGGGGCGAGGAGAGACCCAGTACTTC; cdr3_aa: CASSDAGRGETQYF
d_call: NA; j_call: TRBJ1-1; v_call: TRBV25-1; clone_size: NA; cdr3_length: 10; cdr3_nt: TGTGCCAATACGACAGTTGAAGCTTTCTTT; cdr3_aa: CANTTVEAFF
d_call: TRBD1; j_call: TRBJ1-4; v_call: TRBV9; clone_size: NA; cdr3_length: 15; cdr3_nt: TGTGCCAGCAGCGTAGCCGCGGGACAGGGTGAAAAACTGTTTTTT; cdr3_aa: CASSVAAGQGEKLFF
d_call: NA; j_call: TRBJ2-7; v_call: TRBV28; clone_size: NA; cdr3_length: 12; cdr3_nt: TGTGCCAGCAGTCTAACAAGGGGAGAGCAGTACTTC; cdr3_aa: CASSLTRGEQYF
d_call: TRBD1; j_call: TRBJ1-3; v_call: TRBV7-9; clone_size: NA; cdr3_length: 15; cdr3_nt: TGTGCCAGCAGCGCGACAGGGGGCGCTGGAAACACCATATATTTT; cdr3_aa: CASSATGGAGNTIYF
d_call: NA; j_call: TRBJ2-7; v_call: TRBV5-1; clone_size: NA; cdr3_length: 13; cdr3_nt: TGCGCCAGCAGCCTCGGAGGGGGCAACGAGCAGTACTTC; cdr3_aa: CASSLGGGNEQYF
d_call: TRBD2; j_call: TRBJ2-3; v_call: TRBV9; clone_size: once; cdr3_length: 16; cdr3_nt: TGTGCCAGCAGCGTAGATGCGGGGGGGCTTGCAGATACGCAGTATTTT; cdr3_aa: CASSVDAGGLADTQYF
d_call: NA; j_call: TRBJ2-3; v_call: TRBV19; clone_size: NA; cdr3_length: 14; cdr3_nt: TGTGCCAGTAGGCAATGGACTGACGCAGATACGCAGTATTTT; cdr3_aa: CASRQWTDADTQYF
d_call: TRBD1; j_call: TRBJ1-1; v_call: TRBV5-6; clone_size: NA; cdr3_length: 16; cdr3_nt: TGTGCCAGCAGCTTAGGACAGGGCGGAGTTCGGACTGAAGCTTTCTTT; cdr3_aa: CASSLGQGGVRTEAFF